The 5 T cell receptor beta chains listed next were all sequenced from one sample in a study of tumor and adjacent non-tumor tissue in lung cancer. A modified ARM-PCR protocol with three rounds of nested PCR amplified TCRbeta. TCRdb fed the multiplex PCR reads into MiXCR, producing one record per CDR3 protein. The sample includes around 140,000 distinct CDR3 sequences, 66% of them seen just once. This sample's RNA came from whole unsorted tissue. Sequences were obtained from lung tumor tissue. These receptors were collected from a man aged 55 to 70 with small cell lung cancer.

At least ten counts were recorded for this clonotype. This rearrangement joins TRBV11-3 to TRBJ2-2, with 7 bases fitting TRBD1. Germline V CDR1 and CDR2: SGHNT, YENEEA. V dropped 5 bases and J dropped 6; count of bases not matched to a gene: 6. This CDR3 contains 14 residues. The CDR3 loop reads CASSRTGVAGELFF. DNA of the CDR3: TGTGCCAGCAGCCGCACAGGGGTGGCCGGGGAGCTGTTTTTT. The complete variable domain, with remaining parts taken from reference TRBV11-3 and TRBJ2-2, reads EAGVVQSPRYKIIEKKQPVAFWCNPISGHNTLYWYLQNLGQGPELLIRYENEEAVDDSQLPKDRFSAERLKGVDSTLKIQPAELGDSAVYLCASSRTGVAGELFFGEGSRLTVL.

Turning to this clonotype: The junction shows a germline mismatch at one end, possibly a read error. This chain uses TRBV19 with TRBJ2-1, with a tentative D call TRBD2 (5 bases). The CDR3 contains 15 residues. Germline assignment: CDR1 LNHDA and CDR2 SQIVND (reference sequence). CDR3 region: CTSSIRGSGYNEQFF. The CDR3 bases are TGTACCAGTAGTATTAGAGGGAGTGGATACAATGAGCAGTTCTTC. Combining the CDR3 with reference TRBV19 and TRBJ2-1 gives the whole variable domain DGGITQSPKYLFRKEGQNVTLSCEQNLNHDAMYWYRQDPGQGLRLIYYSQIVNDFQKGDIAEGYSVSREKKESFPLTVTSAQKNPTAFYLCTSSIRGSGYNEQFFGPGTRLTVL.

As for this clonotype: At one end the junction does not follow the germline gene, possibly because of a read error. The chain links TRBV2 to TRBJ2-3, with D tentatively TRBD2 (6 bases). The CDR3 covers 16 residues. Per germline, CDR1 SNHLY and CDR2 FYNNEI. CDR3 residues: CTSSGRGSSYTDTQYF. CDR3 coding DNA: TGCACCAGCAGTGGTCGGGGGTCTAGCTACACTGATACGCAGTATTTT.

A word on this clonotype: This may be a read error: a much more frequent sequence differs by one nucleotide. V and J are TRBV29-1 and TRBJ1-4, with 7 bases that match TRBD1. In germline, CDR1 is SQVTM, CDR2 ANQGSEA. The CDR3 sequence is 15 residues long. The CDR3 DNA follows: TGCAACGTCCGAACATTAGGGGGCACTAATGAAAAACTGTTTTTT. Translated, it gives CNVRTLGGTNEKLFF.

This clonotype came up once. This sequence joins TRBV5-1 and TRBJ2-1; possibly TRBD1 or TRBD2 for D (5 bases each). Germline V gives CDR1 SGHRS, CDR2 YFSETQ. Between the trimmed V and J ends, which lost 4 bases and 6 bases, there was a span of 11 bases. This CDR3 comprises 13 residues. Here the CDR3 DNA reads TGCGCCAGCAGCATAGGGACCATCAATGAGCAGTTCTTC. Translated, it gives CASSIGTINEQFF.